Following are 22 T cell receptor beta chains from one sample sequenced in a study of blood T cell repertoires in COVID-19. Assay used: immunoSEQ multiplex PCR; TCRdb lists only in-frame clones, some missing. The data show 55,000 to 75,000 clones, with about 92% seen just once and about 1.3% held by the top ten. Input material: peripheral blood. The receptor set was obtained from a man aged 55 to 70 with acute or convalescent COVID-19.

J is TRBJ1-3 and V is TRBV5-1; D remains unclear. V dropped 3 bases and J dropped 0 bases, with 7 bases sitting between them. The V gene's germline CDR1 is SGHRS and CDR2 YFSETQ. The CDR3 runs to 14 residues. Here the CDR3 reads CASSSRGSGNTIYF. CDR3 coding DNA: TGCGCCAGCAGCTCCCGCGGCTCTGGAAACACCATATATTTT.

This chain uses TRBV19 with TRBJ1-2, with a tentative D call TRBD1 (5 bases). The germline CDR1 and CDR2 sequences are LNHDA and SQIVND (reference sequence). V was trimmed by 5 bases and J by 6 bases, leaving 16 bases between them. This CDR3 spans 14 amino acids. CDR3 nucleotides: TGTGCCAGTAGTCCTCCAACTTTCAGGGATGGCTACACCTTC. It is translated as CASSPPTFRDGYTF.

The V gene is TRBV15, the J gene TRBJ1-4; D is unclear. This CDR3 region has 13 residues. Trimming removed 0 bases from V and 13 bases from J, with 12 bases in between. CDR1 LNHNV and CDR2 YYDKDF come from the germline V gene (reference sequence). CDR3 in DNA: TGTGCCACCAGCAGAGATGTTGGGGAGGTACTGTTTTTT. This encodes CATSRDVGEVLFF.

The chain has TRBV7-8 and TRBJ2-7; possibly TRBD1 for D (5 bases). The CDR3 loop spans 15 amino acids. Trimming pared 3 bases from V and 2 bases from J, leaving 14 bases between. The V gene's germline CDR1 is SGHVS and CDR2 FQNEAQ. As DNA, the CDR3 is TGTGCCAGCAGCTTGAGACAGTCACTTCCCTACGAGCAGTACTTC. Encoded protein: CASSLRQSLPYEQYF.

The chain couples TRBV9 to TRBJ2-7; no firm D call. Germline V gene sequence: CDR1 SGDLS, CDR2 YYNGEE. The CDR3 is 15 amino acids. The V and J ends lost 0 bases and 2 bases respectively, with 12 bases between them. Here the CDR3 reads CASSVGLQSAYEQYF. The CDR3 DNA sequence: TGTGCCAGCAGCGTAGGATTACAGTCTGCCTACGAGCAGTACTTC.

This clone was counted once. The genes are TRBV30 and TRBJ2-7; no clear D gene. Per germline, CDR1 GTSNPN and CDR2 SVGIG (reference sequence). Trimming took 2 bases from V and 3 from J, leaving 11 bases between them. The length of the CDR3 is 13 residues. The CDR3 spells CAWSLKGDYEQYF. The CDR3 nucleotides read TGTGCCTGGAGTCTCAAAGGAGACTACGAGCAGTACTTC.

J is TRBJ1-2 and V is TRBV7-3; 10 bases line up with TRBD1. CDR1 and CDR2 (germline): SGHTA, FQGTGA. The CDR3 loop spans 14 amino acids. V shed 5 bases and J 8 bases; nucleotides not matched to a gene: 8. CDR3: CASSPTGGKGGYTF. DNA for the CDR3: TGTGCCAGCAGCCCGACAGGGGGCAAGGGAGGCTACACCTTC.

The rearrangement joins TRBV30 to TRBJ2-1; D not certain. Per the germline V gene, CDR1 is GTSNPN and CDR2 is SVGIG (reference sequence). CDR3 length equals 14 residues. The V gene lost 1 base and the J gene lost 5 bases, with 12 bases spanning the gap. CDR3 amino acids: CAWSGPRVNNEQFF. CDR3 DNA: TGTGCCTGGAGTGGCCCCCGCGTGAACAATGAGCAGTTCTTC.

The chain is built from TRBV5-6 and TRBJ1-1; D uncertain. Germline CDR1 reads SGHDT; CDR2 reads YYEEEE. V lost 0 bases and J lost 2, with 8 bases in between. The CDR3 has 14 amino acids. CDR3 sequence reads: CASSLGISNTEAFF. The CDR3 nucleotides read TGTGCCAGCAGCTTGGGAATTAGCAACACTGAAGCTTTCTTT.

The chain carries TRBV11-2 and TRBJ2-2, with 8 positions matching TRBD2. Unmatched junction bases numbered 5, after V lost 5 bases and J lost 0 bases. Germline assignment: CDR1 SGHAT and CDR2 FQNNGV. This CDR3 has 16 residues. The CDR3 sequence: CASSKPGLANTGELFF. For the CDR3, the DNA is TGTGCCAGCAGCAAACCGGGACTAGCGAACACCGGGGAGCTGTTTTTT.

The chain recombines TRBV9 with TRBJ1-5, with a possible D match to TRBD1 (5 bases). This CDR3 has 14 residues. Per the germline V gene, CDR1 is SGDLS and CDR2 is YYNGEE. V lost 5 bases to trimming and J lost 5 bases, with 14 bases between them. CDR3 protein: CASSPFSGDQPQHF. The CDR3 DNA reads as TGTGCCAGCAGTCCCTTCTCGGGGGATCAGCCCCAGCATTTT.

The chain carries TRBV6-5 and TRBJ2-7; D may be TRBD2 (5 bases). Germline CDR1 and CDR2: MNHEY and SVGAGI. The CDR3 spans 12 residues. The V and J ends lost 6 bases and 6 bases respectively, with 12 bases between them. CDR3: CASSYHAGEQYF. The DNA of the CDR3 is TGTGCCAGCAGCTACCATGCGGGCGAGCAGTACTTC.

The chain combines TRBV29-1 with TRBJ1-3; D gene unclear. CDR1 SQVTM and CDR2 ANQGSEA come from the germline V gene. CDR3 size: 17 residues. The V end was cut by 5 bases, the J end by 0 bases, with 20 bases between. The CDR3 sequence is CSVSVGGLMSSGNTIYF. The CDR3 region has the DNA TGCAGCGTTAGTGTTGGTGGGCTTATGAGCTCTGGAAACACCATATATTTT.

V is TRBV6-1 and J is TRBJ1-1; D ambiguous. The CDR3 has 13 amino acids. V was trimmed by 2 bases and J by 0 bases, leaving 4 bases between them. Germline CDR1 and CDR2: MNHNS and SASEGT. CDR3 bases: TGTGCCAGCAGTGAACGGTTGAACACTGAAGCTTTCTTT. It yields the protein CASSERLNTEAFF.

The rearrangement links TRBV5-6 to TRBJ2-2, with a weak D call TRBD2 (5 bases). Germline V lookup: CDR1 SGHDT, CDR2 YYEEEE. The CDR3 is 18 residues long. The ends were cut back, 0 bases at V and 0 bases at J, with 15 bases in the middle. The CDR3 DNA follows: TGTGCCAGCAGCTTGGGGAGTCTTAGGACTTCGAACACCGGGGAGCTGTTTTTT. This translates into CASSLGSLRTSNTGELFF.

CDR3 bases: TGTGCCAGCAGCCAGTCGGACAATGAGCAGTTCTTC. It is translated as CASSQSDNEQFF. The rearrangement links TRBV3-1 (or the pseudogene TRBV3-2) to TRBJ2-1; D remains ambiguous. In germline, CDR1 is LGHDT, CDR2 YNNKEL (reference sequence). Deletions cut 3 bases from V and 5 bases from J, with 5 bases between. CDR3 length: 12 residues.

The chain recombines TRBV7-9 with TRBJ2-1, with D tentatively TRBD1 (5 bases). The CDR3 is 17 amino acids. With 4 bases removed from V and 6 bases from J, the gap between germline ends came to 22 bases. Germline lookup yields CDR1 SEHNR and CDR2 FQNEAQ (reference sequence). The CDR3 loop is CASSSAGWGHATNEQFF. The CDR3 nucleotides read TGTGCCAGCAGCTCGGCAGGATGGGGCCACGCTACCAATGAGCAGTTCTTC.

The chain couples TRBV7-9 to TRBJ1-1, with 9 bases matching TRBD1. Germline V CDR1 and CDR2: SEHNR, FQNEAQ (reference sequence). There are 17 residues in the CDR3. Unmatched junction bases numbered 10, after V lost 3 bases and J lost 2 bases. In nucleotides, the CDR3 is TGTGCCAGCAGCTTCCCGGTGAAACAGGGGGCAAACACTGAAGCTTTCTTT. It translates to CASSFPVKQGANTEAFF. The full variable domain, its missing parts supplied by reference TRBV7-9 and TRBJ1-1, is DTGVSQNPRHKITKRGQNVTFRCDPISEHNRLYWYRQTLGQGPEFLTYFQNEAQLEKSRLLSDRFSAERPKGSFSTLEIQRTEQGDSAMYLCASSFPVKQGANTEAFFGQGTRLTVV.

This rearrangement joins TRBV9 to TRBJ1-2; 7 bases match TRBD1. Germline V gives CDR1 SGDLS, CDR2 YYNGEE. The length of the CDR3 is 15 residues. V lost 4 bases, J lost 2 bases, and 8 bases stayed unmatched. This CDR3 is CASSKTQGGNYGYTF. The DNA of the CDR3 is TGTGCCAGCAGCAAAACCCAGGGGGGAAACTATGGCTACACCTTC.

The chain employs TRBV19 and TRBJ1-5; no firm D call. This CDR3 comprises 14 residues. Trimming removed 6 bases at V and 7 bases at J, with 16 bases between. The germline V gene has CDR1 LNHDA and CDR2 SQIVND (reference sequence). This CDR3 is CASRQSGFGQPQHF. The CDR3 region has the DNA TGTGCCAGTAGGCAAAGCGGGTTTGGACAGCCCCAGCATTTT.

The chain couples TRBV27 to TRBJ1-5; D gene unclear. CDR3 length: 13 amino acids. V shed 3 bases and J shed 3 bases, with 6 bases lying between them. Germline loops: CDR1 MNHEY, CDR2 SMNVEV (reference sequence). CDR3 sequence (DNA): TGTGCCAGCAGTTTCCGTTACAATCAGCCCCAGCATTTT. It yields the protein CASSFRYNQPQHF.

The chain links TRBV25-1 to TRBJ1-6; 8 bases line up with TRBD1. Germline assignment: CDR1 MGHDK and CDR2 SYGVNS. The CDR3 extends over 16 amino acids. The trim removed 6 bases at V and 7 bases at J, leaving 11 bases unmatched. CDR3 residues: CASSRDRGAGNSPLHF. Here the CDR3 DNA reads TGTGCCAGCAGCCGAGACAGGGGAGCGGGAAATTCACCCCTCCACTTT.